This T cell receptor beta chain was recorded in a study of blood T cells in healthy people across ages (dated by TCRdb to about 2015). At the level of the whole study: In model experiments, roughly one uniquely barcoded TCR beta cDNA molecule per two T cells was captured by template switching. Four age groups were formed from the donors: young (average approximately 15 years), middle-aged (approximately 42), aged (roughly 59) and long-lived (around 82). Donors of different ages were randomly distributed across sequencing lanes to avoid experimental bias. Using the same blood draw, the study looked at two additional independent replicas of 1 million unique cDNA reads for two donors, one aged 18 to 30 and the other aged 80 or older. Using deep sequencing normalized with unique cDNA molecular identifiers, the study measured how TCR beta repertoire diversity changes with age.

Overall study outcomes, separate from this receptor: Since profiling was done on bulk unsorted PBMCs, naive and antigen-experienced compartments could not be conclusively compared. Estimates of total diversity based on one million sequenced T cells were regarded as lower bounds and as underestimates. Because the CMV infection status of the donors was unknown, age-related changes in expanded clonotypes may potentially have been confounded. There was a strong correlation between observed TCR beta diversity and the percentage of naive T cells measured by flow cytometry. Compared with the aged group, the long-lived group had more naive CD4+ T cells, fewer expanded clones and increased TCR diversity, a pattern suggesting age selection. Observed TCR beta diversity per million T cells fell roughly linearly with age, and a significant reduction was already apparent by age around 39.

Concerning this clonotype itself: It lacks a known antigen. No base quality values were provided; no much bigger clone lies one nucleotide off.

The library was built by means of 5' RACE. Sequencing relied on an Illumina HiSeq 2500. A second PCR of about 6 to 11 cycles was performed with a sample-barcoded 5' primer and a J-beta primer mix. A template-switch 5' adaptor carrying 12 random nucleotides introduced a unique molecular identifier onto each TCR beta cDNA molecule. Each sample yielded at least 2.5 million CDR3-containing paired-end reads. First-strand cDNA was synthesized from all RNA with the Mint cDNA synthesis kit, primed by a TRBC-specific oligonucleotide. All cDNA was treated with uracil-DNA glycosylase and then went through a first 18-cycle PCR with the universal primers M1SS and BC2_uni_R. For the original study's pipeline: Each sample was normalized by randomly selecting 1 million high-quality reads, each carrying a distinct molecular identifier. Reads sharing molecular identifiers were discarded rather than binned into consensus sequences. MiTCR, with a Q25 quality threshold and the strictest error-elimination algorithm, was used for CDR3 identification, clonotype clustering and error correction. Lower-bound total TCR beta diversity was estimated with a nonparametric unseen species model using Euler transformation. Using fastp trimming at Q25 and MiXCR clonotype assembly, TCRdb reanalyzed the public sequencing data and kept in-frame beta chains. CDR3 protein duplicates are merged, each entry listing the most common genes and DNA. The V and J calls come from TCRdb's annotation, not from the publication. The sample table lists 550,000 to 750,000 distinct CDR3 sequences, around 20% of them with a count of one. About 3.6% of the sample belongs to the ten largest clones.

Donors were 40 or so systemically healthy Caucasian individuals from Russia aged roughly 6 to 95 years. Each donor gave 8 to 10 milliliters of peripheral blood, drawn into EDTA-treated Vacutainer tubes. PBMCs were isolated by Ficoll-Paque density-gradient centrifugation, with at least 7 million obtained per sample. Total RNA, at least 6 micrograms per sample, was extracted from PBMCs with Trizol reagent. For every donor, an aliquot of PBMCs went through flow cytometry to measure the percentages of naive CD45RAhigh/CD27high T cells. In the germline V gene, CDR1 corresponds to SGHRS and CDR2 to YFSETQ. The junction carries 9 bases between V and J, which are trimmed by 0 bases and 6 bases respectively. Measured from the cysteine to the phenylalanine, the CDR3 is 13 residues long. Only CDR3 DNA is held: 39 bases, read in frame from base 1.

The sequence derives from a man in his 70s in good health. The sequenced sample was blood. The chain was built from TRBV5-1 and TRBJ1-2; perhaps TRBD1 is the D gene, with 6 bases matching. The DNA sequence is TGCGCCAGCAGCTTGGGTTGGGACAATGGCTACACCTTC. Translated, it reads CASSLGWDNGYTF. Reference TRBV5-1 and TRBJ1-2 proteins supply the regions before and after the CDR3; the full variable domain is: KAGVTQTPRYLIKTRGQQVTLSCSPISGHRSVSWYQQTPGQGLQFLFEYFSETQRNKGNFPGRFSGRQFSNSRSEMNVSTLELGDSALYLCASSLGWDNGYTFGSGTRLTVV.